Below are 27 T cell receptor beta chains sequenced from a single sample in a study of blood T cell repertoires in COVID-19. This table comes from immunoSEQ multiplex PCR, and its TCRdb copy is limited to in-frame clones, with some not included. The sample holds some 260,000 clones; approximately 90% are singletons and the top ten take 1.5% to 2%. The sample was PBMCs or T cells enriched from blood (not recorded which). Receptor source: a woman younger than 35 who had recovered from COVID-19.

J is TRBJ2-5 and V is TRBV5-1, with TRBD2 as a possible D gene (6 bases). Trimming removed 0 bases at V and 1 base at J, with 10 bases between. The CDR3 is 15 residues long. Germline CDR1 reads SGHRS; CDR2 reads YFSETQ. CDR3 nucleotide sequence: TGCGCCAGCAGCTTGGGGACTAACTTCCAAGAGACCCAGTACTTC. It yields the protein CASSLGTNFQETQYF.

The rearrangement uses TRBV5-4 and TRBJ2-5; 7 nucleotides align to TRBD1. V lost 4 bases and J lost 1; bases outside the gene matches: 10. The germline V gene encodes CDR1 SGHNT and CDR2 YYREEE (reference sequence). This CDR3 has 16 amino acids. CDR3 in amino acids: CASSRGLGGLQETQYF. The DNA for the CDR3 is TGTGCCAGCAGCAGGGGGCTAGGGGGCCTCCAAGAGACCCAGTACTTC.

DNA of the CDR3: TGTGCCAGCAGCTTCCGGGACAGGGATTACGAGCAGTACTTC. Encoded protein: CASSFRDRDYEQYF. The gene calls are TRBV11-3 and TRBJ2-7; 9 bases align to TRBD1. The CDR3 runs to 14 residues. CDR1 and CDR2 from the germline V gene are SGHNT and YENEEA. Germline trimming cut 3 bases from V and 4 bases from J; bases unmatched to any gene: 4. Complete variable domain (other parts from reference TRBV11-3 and TRBJ2-7): EAGVVQSPRYKIIEKKQPVAFWCNPISGHNTLYWYLQNLGQGPELLIRYENEEAVDDSQLPKDRFSAERLKGVDSTLKIQPAELGDSAVYLCASSFRDRDYEQYFGPGTRLTVT.

This chain links TRBV27 with TRBJ2-7; D may be TRBD2 (6 bases). The CDR3 covers 15 residues. Germline lookup yields CDR1 MNHEY and CDR2 SMNVEV (reference sequence). The germline V and J ends were trimmed by 2 bases and 6 bases, with 17 bases remaining between them. The CDR3 bases are TGTGCCAGCAGTTTAGGTCAGGACTACCGGTCCGAGCAGTACTTC. It specifies CASSLGQDYRSEQYF.

The chain recombines TRBV28 with TRBJ2-5; no definite D call. The CDR3 length is 15 residues. Trimming stripped 4 bases from V and 2 bases from J, with 14 bases between. From germline, CDR1 is MDHEN and CDR2 SYDVKM. This CDR3 reads CASSSNAAVQETQYF. CDR3 DNA sequence: TGTGCCAGCAGTTCAAACGCGGCGGTTCAAGAGACCCAGTACTTC.

V is TRBV5-1 and J is TRBJ1-3; D uncertain. Deletions cut 1 base from V and 0 bases from J, with 11 bases between. The CDR3 consists of 16 residues. Germline CDR1 and CDR2: SGHRS and YFSETQ. The CDR3: CASSLMSPDSGNTIYF. The CDR3, as DNA: TGCGCCAGCAGCTTGATGAGTCCTGACTCTGGAAACACCATATATTTT.

Here the CDR3 reads CASSRGLAGFGIGSGTQYF. The CDR3 DNA reads TGTGCCAGCAGCCGGGGACTAGCGGGGTTCGGGATCGGGTCGGGTACGCAGTATTTT. The gene calls are TRBV7-2 and TRBJ2-3; 13 bases line up with TRBD2. The J segment lost 8 bases and the V segment lost 5 bases, leaving 19 bases of the junction unmatched. The V gene's germline CDR1 is SGHTA and CDR2 FQGNSA. CDR3 size: 19 residues.

The chain combines TRBV18 with TRBJ1-2; D might be TRBD1 (6 bases). Trimming removed 2 bases at V and 3 bases at J, with 7 bases between. Germline V gives CDR1 KGHSH, CDR2 LQKENI. The CDR3 contains 13 residues. As DNA, the CDR3 is TGTGCCAGCTCACCAGGACAGCACTATGGCTACACCTTC. Amino acids: CASSPGQHYGYTF.

This chain's CDR3 is CASSQQGNGEQFF. The CDR3 DNA reads TGTGCCAGCAGCCAACAGGGGAACGGTGAGCAGTTCTTC. The V gene is TRBV4-2, the J gene TRBJ2-1; maybe TRBD1 (6 bases). The CDR3 covers 13 residues. The germline V and J ends were trimmed by 2 bases and 9 bases, with 11 bases remaining between them. The germline V gene encodes CDR1 LGHNA and CDR2 YNFKEQ.

In nucleotides, the CDR3 is TGTGCCAGCAGCCCCGGAGGGGAAAACACCGGGGAGCTGTTTTTT. It is translated as CASSPGGENTGELFF. V usage is TRBV9 and J usage is TRBJ2-2; D is possibly TRBD2 (6 bases). This CDR3 is built from 15 residues. Germline V gene data show CDR1 as SGDLS and CDR2 as YYNGEE. V shed 4 bases and J shed 2 bases, with 12 bases lying between them.

The chain couples TRBV5-1 to TRBJ1-1; 7 bases fit TRBD1. This CDR3 has 14 amino acids. V lost 1 base, J lost 1 base, and 1 base stayed unmatched. CDR1 and CDR2 (germline): SGHRS, YFSETQ. The CDR3: CASSLQGGNTEAFF. DNA of the CDR3: TGCGCCAGCAGCTTGCAGGGGGGGAACACTGAAGCTTTCTTT.

The genes are TRBV3-1 (or the pseudogene TRBV3-2) and TRBJ1-5; D possibly corresponds to TRBD1 (5 bases). CDR3 length equals 14 residues. The V gene's germline CDR1 is LGHDT and CDR2 YNNKEL (reference sequence). V dropped 6 bases and J dropped 0 bases, with 9 bases sitting between them. CDR3: CASSRQGSNQPQHF. DNA for the CDR3: TGTGCCAGCAGTCGGCAGGGTAGCAATCAGCCCCAGCATTTT.

This clone was picked up one time. The chain has TRBV19 and TRBJ1-2; 9 nucleotides match TRBD1. J was trimmed by 4 bases and V by 6 bases; bases with no gene match: 6. Germline values: CDR1 LNHDA, CDR2 SQIVND (reference sequence). The CDR3 loop spans 14 amino acids. The CDR3 spells CASRTGTGIYGYTF. CDR3 DNA sequence: TGTGCCAGTAGAACCGGGACAGGGATCTATGGCTACACCTTC.

The chain employs TRBV5-5 and TRBJ2-7; tentatively, D is TRBD1 (5 bases). Germline values: CDR1 SGHKS, CDR2 YYEKEE (reference sequence). The CDR3 has 13 residues. Trimming pared 4 bases from V and 7 bases from J, leaving 15 bases between. DNA of the CDR3: TGTGCCAGCAGCACGACCCCAGGGCTAGAGCAGTACTTC. Protein: CASSTTPGLEQYF. Full variable domain (missing parts from reference TRBV5-5 and TRBJ2-7): DAGVTQSPTHLIKTRGQQVTLRCSPISGHKSVSWYQQVLGQGPQFIFQYYEKEERGRGNFPDRFSARQFPNYSSELNVNALLLGDSALYLCASSTTPGLEQYFGPGTRLTVT.

This clone occurred a few times. The rearrangement uses TRBV10-3 and TRBJ1-1, with TRBD1 identical over 9 bases. There are 13 residues in the CDR3. The ends lost 10 bases at V and 5 bases at J; junction bases unmatched: 8. CDR1 is ENHRY, CDR2 SYGVKD, per germline. CDR3 sequence (DNA): TGTGCCACAAAGAGGGACAGGGATACTGAAGCTTTCTTT. Encoded protein: CATKRDRDTEAFF.

The chain couples TRBV19 to TRBJ1-5; 9 nucleotides agree with TRBD1. This CDR3 is built from 18 residues. Trimming at V came to 2 bases and at J to 4 bases, leaving 12 bases not matched to a gene. Germline CDR1 LNHDA, CDR2 SQIVND (reference sequence). For the CDR3, the DNA is TGTGCCAGTAGTATATGGGGGACAGGGCGGAGGAGGAATCAGCCCCAGCATTTT. Translating gives CASSIWGTGRRRNQPQHF.

The chain links TRBV7-9 to TRBJ1-1, with 7 bases matching TRBD1. V gave up 5 bases and J gave up 0 bases; unmatched junction bases: 12. Per germline, CDR1 SEHNR and CDR2 FQNEAQ (reference sequence). This CDR3 has 17 amino acids. CDR3 amino acids: CASSTGAGGSMNTEAFF. CDR3 DNA: TGTGCCAGCAGCACAGGGGCAGGGGGGTCCATGAACACTGAAGCTTTCTTT.

This chain connects TRBV21-1 to TRBJ1-2; TRBD1 was called by the table and not checked on the DNA. TRBV21-1 corresponds to a pseudogene. The CDR3 has 14 residues. The CDR3 sequence is CASSKVTQINGYTF. In DNA, the CDR3 is TGTGCCAGCAGCAAAGTTACACAGATTAATGGCTACACCTTC.

This sequence joins TRBV7-2 and TRBJ1-2; D is unresolved. CDR1 is SGHTA, CDR2 FQGNSA, per germline. The CDR3 runs to 16 residues. V lost 4 bases to trimming and J lost 1 base, with 16 bases between them. The CDR3 sequence is CASSSRAGYNNYGYTF. CDR3 coding DNA: TGTGCCAGCAGCTCCCGGGCGGGTTACAATAACTATGGCTACACCTTC.

CDR3 protein: CASGGLASKNEQFF. The CDR3, as DNA: TGCGCCAGCGGGGGACTAGCGAGTAAAAATGAGCAGTTCTTC. The chain joins TRBV5-1 to TRBJ2-1, with 10 bases that match TRBD2. J was trimmed by 7 bases and V by 7 bases; bases with no gene match: 8. The CDR3 extends over 14 amino acids. The germline V gene encodes CDR1 SGHRS and CDR2 YFSETQ.

The J gene is TRBJ2-1, the V gene TRBV7-2, with 10 bases identical to TRBD2. V shed 1 base and J 6 bases; nucleotides not matched to a gene: 6. The germline gives CDR1 SGHTA, CDR2 FQGNSA. CDR3 length: 16 residues. The CDR3: CASSLDVAGGTNEQFF. CDR3 DNA: TGTGCCAGCAGCTTAGATGTAGCGGGGGGTACCAATGAGCAGTTCTTC.

The genes are TRBV7-3 and TRBJ2-2; possibly TRBD1 for D (5 bases). This CDR3 comprises 13 residues. The V gene's germline CDR1 is SGHTA and CDR2 FQGTGA. Between the trimmed V and J ends, which lost 6 bases and 4 bases, there was a span of 9 bases. This CDR3 reads CASRQTVTGELFF. Written as DNA, the CDR3 is TGTGCCAGCAGGCAGACAGTCACCGGGGAGCTGTTTTTT.

The chain recombines TRBV24-1 with TRBJ1-1, with D tentatively TRBD1 (6 bases). CDR3 length equals 13 residues. The V end was cut by 10 bases, the J end by 1 base, with 12 bases between. CDR1 is KGHDR and CDR2 is SFDVKD in the germline V gene. The CDR3 reads CATGGASNTEAFF. The CDR3 coding sequence is TGTGCCACGGGGGGGGCGTCGAACACTGAAGCTTTCTTT.

This clone showed up just a few times. The same CDR3 arises from other DNA sequences in this sample as well. The rearrangement uses TRBV7-9 and TRBJ2-1; no definite D call. CDR3 size: 12 residues. Trimming left V 2 bases short and J 5 bases short, with 4 bases between. Germline V gives CDR1 SEHNR, CDR2 FQNEAQ (reference sequence). The CDR3 reads CASSLRDNEQFF. The CDR3 bases are TGTGCCAGCAGCTTACGGGACAATGAGCAGTTCTTC.

The chain joins TRBV15 to TRBJ1-3; weak D call: TRBD1 (6 bases). Trimming stripped 2 bases from V and 0 bases from J, with 11 bases between. The CDR3 length is 16 residues. Germline V CDR1 and CDR2: LNHNV, YYDKDF (reference sequence). This CDR3 reads CATSRSPDSSGNTIYF. CDR3 coding DNA: TGTGCCACCAGCAGATCCCCGGACAGCTCTGGAAACACCATATATTTT.

V and J are TRBV7-2 and TRBJ1-6; TRBD1 might be the D (6 bases). Germline assignment: CDR1 SGHTA and CDR2 FQGNSA. Trimming pared 4 bases from V and 10 bases from J, leaving 20 bases between. The CDR3 contains 16 residues. The CDR3 nucleotides are TGTGCCAGCAGCTGGAAAAACGACGGGGGGCGGTCACCCCTCCACTTT. Translating it yields CASSWKNDGGRSPLHF.

This sequence joins TRBV29-1 and TRBJ1-3; a possible D gene is TRBD1 (5 bases). Trimming left V 5 bases short and J 0 bases short, with 14 bases between. This CDR3 region has 15 residues. Per the germline V gene, CDR1 is SQVTM and CDR2 is ANQGSEA. CDR3 loop: CSVLTGVNSGNTIYF. The CDR3 bases are TGCAGCGTTTTAACAGGCGTCAACTCTGGAAACACCATATATTTT.